In its sample, the clone carrying this TCR beta chain was seen a few times. Its cognate antigen is unknown. The data were taken from a study of CD8+ T cells in alopecia areata. cDNA serving as the sequencing template came from extracted, reverse transcribed RNA. Here immunoSEQ multiplex PCR was the method, and the copy in TCRdb shows in-frame clones only, minus some. The sample includes around 200,000 clones, about 53% of them seen just once. The treatment: oral pan-JAK inhibitor, 5-10 mg twice daily. It was from alopecia areata patients that lesional scalp punch biopsies and peripheral blood were collected. The V and J ends lost 5 bases and 4 bases, in that order; junction bases with no gene match: 4. The CDR3 loop spans 15 amino acids. Germline assignment: CDR1 MRHNA and CDR2 SNTAGT. Study-wide findings and caveats: Possibly because of HLA-related factors, TCR sharing was less clear across patients than in mice. Persistence in scalp and blood during tofacitinib was observed for many expanded lesional clones.

This clonotype was sampled from a human donor with alopecia areata. Sequenced here: CD8+ T cells sorted from blood, sampled at week 24, from a patient treated with tofacitinib. The V and J genes are TRBV6-4 and TRBJ1-5, with 11 bases matching TRBD1. This CDR3 is CASSQGQGGNQPQHF. The CDR3 bases are TGTGCCAGCAGTCAGGGACAGGGGGGAAATCAGCCCCAGCATTTT.